This T cell receptor (beta chain) was sequenced in a study of T cell responses to AZD1222 COVID-19 vaccine. Study-level points and caveats: White British people made up most donors, females outnumbered males, and clonal diversity was possibly underestimated. Across the whole spike, CD4 TCRs peaked at regions 160-218 and 743-854.

Note on this clone: Its antigen is unidentified.

The CDR3 sequence is 12 residues long. Germline V CDR1 and CDR2: KGHSH, LQKENI. V lost 6 bases to trimming and J lost 2 bases, with 6 bases between them. Using immunoSEQ multiplex PCR, the repertoire was profiled, and TCRdb retains in-frame clones only, with some absent. Of about 160,000 clones in the sample, roughly 94% were seen once. Material: peripheral blood, obtained on day 0 of MenACWY control vaccination. The TCR originated in an adult in good health. The chain combines TRBV18 with TRBJ2-3; D gene ambiguous. DNA for the CDR3: TGTGCCAGCTCCCCAGCCACAGATACGCAGTATTTT. Its protein product is CASSPATDTQYF.